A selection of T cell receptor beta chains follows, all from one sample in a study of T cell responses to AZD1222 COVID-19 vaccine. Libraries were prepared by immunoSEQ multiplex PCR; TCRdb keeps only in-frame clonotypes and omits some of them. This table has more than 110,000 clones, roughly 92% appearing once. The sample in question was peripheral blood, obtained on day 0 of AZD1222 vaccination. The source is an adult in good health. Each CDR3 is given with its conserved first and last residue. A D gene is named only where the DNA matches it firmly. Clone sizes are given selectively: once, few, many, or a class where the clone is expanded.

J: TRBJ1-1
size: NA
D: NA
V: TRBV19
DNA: TGTGCCAGTAGTCGGGACGGGGGATTGGGCACTGAAGCTTTCTTT
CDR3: CASSRDGGLGTEAFF

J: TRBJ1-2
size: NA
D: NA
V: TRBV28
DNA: TGTGCCAGCAGTTTGGGGGCCGCTGGGCATGGCTACACCTTC
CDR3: CASSLGAAGHGYTF

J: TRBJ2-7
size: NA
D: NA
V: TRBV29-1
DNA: TGCAGCGTAGAAAGACAGTACGAGCAGTACTTC
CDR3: CSVERQYEQYF

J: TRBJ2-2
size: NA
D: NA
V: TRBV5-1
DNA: TGCGCCAGCAGTTCGGGGGGCGTTGAAACCGGGGAGCTGTTTTTT
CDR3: CASSSGGVETGELFF

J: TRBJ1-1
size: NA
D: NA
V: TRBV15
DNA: TGTGCCACCAGCACATCAGGGTCGGGGTGGACTGAAGCTTTCTTT
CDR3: CATSTSGSGWTEAFF

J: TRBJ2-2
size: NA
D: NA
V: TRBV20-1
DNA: NA
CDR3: CSASRAGSCFF

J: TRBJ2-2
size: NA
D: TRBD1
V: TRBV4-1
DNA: TGCGCCAGCAGCCAAGACCTGGGACAGAAGAACACCGGGGAGCTGTTTTTT
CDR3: CASSQDLGQKNTGELFF

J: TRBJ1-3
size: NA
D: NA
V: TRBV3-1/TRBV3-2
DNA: TGTGCCAGCAGCCAAGGATTGCAGGTCACCGGAAACACCATATATTTT
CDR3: CASSQGLQVTGNTIYF

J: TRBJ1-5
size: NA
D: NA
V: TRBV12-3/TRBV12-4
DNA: TGTGCCAGCCAACCGGATAGCAATCAGCCCCAGCATTTT
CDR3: CASQPDSNQPQHF

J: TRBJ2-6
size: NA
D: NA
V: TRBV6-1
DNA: TGTGCCAGCAGTGAAAGGGCCGTCTCTGGGGCCAACGTCCTGACTTTC
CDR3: CASSERAVSGANVLTF

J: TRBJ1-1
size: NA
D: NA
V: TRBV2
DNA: TGTGCCAGCAGTGAAAGCTGGGTCAAAATAGGGTCCGAAGCTTTCTTT
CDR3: CASSESWVKIGSEAFF

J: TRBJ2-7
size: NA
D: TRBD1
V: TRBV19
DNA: TGTGCCAGTCGAAAAGCGGGACAGGGAACAGACGAGCAGTACTTC
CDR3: CASRKAGQGTDEQYF

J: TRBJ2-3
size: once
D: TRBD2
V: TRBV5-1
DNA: TGCGCCAGCAGCCCGGGACTAGCGGCAGATACGCAGTATTTT
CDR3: CASSPGLAADTQYF

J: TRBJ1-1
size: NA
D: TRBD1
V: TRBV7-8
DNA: TGTGCCAGCAGCACGGGTGCCGGGACAGGGGTTAGTCGAGCTTTCTTT
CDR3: CASSTGAGTGVSRAFF

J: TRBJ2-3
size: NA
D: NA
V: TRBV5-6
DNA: TGTGCCAGCAGCCCTGGCCGGGAGTCCGGCACAGATACGCAGTATTTT
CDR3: CASSPGRESGTDTQYF

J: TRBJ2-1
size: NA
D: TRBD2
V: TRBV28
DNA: TGTGCCATACTAGGGACTAGCGGTTTTGGTGAGCAGTTCTTC
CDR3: CAILGTSGFGEQFF

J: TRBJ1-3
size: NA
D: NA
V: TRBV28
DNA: TGTGCCAGCAGTTTGAGGGGGTCTGGAAACACCATATATTTT
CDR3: CASSLRGSGNTIYF

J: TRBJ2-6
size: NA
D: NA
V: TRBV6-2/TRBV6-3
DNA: TGTGCCAGCAGTTACTCGGGCTCTGGGGCCAACGTCCTGACTTTC
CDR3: CASSYSGSGANVLTF

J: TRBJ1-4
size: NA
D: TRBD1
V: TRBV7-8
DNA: TGTGCCAGCAGCTGGGGACAGGGGGGAGAAAAACTGTTTTTT
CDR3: CASSWGQGGEKLFF

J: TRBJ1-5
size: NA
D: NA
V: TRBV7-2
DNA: TGTGCCAGCAGCACCTACAGGTATCAGCCCCAGCATTTT
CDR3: CASSTYRYQPQHF

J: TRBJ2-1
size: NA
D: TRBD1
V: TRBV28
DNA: TGTGCCAGCAGTACCGGGACAGGGCCGAATGAGCAGTTCTTC
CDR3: CASSTGTGPNEQFF

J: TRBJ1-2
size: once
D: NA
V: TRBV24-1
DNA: TGTGCCACCAGTGATTTGAGACGCCCCCCCGGCTACACCTTC
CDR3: CATSDLRRPPGYTF

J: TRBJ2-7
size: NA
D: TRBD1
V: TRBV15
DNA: TGTGCCACCAGCAGAGATGGGGCAGGGGGTGTCGGTAGAACCAAGTCGTACTTC
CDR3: CATSRDGAGGVGRTKSYF

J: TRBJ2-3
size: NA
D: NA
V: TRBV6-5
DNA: TGTGCCAGCAGTAACCTGGGACGTGAGCAGTATTTT
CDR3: CASSNLGREQYF

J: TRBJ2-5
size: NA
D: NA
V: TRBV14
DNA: TGTGCCAGTACATGGGGGTATAAGGAGACCCAGTACTTC
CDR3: CASTWGYKETQYF

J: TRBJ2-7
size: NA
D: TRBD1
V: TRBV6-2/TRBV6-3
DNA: TGTGCCAGCAGCGGGGACGTGGACAGACTTACAGGGGGCTACGAGCAGTACTTC
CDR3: CASSGDVDRLTGGYEQYF

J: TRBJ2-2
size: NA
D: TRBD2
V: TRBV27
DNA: TGTGCCAGCAGTCCAATAGCGGGAGGGATACAACCCGGGGAGCTGTTTTTT
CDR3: CASSPIAGGIQPGELFF

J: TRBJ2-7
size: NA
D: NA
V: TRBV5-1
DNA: TGCGCCAGCAGCTTGGCAGGCGGGGACGAGCAGTACTTC
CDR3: CASSLAGGDEQYF

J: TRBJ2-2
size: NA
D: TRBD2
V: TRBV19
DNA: TGTGCCAGTAGTGCTAGCGGGGTGGGCACCGGGGAGCTGTTTTTT
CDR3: CASSASGVGTGELFF

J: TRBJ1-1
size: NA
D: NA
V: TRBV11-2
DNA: TGTGCCAGCAGCTTAGGCGGGAACACTGAAGCTTTCTTT
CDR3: CASSLGGNTEAFF

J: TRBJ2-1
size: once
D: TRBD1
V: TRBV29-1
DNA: TGCAGCGTTGTTTCAGGGGGCAATGAGCAGTTCTTC
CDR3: CSVVSGGNEQFF

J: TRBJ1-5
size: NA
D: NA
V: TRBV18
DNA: TGTGCCAGCTCACCACCGACAGGAGACAATCAGCCCCAGCATTTT
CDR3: CASSPPTGDNQPQHF

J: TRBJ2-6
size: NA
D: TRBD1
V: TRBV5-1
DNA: TGCGCCAGCAGCTCACAGGGGGCTGGGGCCAACGTCCTGACTTTC
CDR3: CASSSQGAGANVLTF

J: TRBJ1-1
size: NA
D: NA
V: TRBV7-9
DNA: TGTGCCAGCAGCTTAGTGTCAGGGAACACTGAAGCTTTCTTT
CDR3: CASSLVSGNTEAFF

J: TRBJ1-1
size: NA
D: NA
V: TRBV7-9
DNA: TGTGCCAGCAGCTTACGGGAGGGCTCCACTGAAGCTTTCTTT
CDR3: CASSLREGSTEAFF

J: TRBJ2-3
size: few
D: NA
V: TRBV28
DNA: TGTGCCAGCCGTCGACGGGGGCGAAAGGATACGCAGTATTTT
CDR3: CASRRRGRKDTQYF

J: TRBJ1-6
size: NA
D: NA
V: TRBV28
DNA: TGTGCCAGCAGTTTTCTAGGCAGGTATTCACCCCTCCACTTT
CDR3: CASSFLGRYSPLHF

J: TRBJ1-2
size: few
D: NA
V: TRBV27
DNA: TGTGCCAGCTTATCCCCAGTGAGGCTAAGGAAAACCCGCTATGGCTACACCTTC
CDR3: CASLSPVRLRKTRYGYTF

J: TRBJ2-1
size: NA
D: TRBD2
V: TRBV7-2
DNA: TGTGCCAGCAGCTCCCCCGTGGGTAGCGGGATCTACAATGAGCAGTTCTTC
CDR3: CASSSPVGSGIYNEQFF

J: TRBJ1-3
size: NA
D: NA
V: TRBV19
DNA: TGTGCCAGTAGCAGGACACAAGCTGGAAACACCATATATTTT
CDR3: CASSRTQAGNTIYF

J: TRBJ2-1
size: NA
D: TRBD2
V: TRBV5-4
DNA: TGTGCCAGCAGCCCCGTCGGGGGGGGGCAGCTATACGGCAATGAGCAGTTCTTC
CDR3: CASSPVGGGQLYGNEQFF

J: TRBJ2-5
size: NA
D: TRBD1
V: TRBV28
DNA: TGTGCCATCGAAGACAGGGGGCGAGGAGAGACCCAGTACTTC
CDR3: CAIEDRGRGETQYF

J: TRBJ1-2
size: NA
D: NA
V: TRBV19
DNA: TGTGCCAGTAGTATACTTCCCTATGGCTACACCTTC
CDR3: CASSILPYGYTF

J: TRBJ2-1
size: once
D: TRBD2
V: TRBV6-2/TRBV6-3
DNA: TGTGCCAGCAGCGTGGGACTAGCGGGCTACTACAATGAGCAGTTCTTC
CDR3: CASSVGLAGYYNEQFF

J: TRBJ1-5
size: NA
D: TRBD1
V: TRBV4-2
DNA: TGTGCCAGCAGCCAAGATTATGGGGGACAGGCTAGCAATCAGCCCCAGCATTTT
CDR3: CASSQDYGGQASNQPQHF